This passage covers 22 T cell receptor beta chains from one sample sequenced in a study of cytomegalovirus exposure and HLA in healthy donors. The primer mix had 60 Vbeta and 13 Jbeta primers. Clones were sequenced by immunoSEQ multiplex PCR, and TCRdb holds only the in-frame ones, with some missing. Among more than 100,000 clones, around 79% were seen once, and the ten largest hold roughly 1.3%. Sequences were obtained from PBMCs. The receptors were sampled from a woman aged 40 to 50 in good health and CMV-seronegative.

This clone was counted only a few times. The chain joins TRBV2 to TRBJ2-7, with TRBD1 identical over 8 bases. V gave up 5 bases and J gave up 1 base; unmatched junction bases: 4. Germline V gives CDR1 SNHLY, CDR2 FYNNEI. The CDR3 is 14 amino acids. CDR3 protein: CASSTGQGSYEQYF. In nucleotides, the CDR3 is TGTGCCAGCAGTACCGGACAGGGTTCCTACGAGCAGTACTTC. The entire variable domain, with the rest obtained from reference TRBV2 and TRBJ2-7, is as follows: EPEVTQTPSHQVTQMGQEVILRCVPISNHLYFYWYRQILGQKVEFLVSFYNNEISEKSEIFDDQFSVERPDGSNFTLKIRSTKLEDSAMYFCASSTGQGSYEQYFGPGTRLTVT.

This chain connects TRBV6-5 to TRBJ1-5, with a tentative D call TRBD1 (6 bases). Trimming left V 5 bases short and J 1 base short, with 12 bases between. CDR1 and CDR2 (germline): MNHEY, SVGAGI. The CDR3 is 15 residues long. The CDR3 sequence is CASSLTGESNQPQHF. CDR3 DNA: TGTGCCAGCAGTCTGACAGGAGAAAGCAATCAGCCCCAGCATTTT.

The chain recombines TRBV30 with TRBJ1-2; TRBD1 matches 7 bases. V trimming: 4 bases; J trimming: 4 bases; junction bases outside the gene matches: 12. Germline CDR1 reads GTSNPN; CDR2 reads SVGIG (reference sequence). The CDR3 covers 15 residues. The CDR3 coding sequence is TGTGCCTGGACTACCCGGCAGGGGGTAGTCTATGGCTACACCTTC. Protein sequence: CAWTTRQGVVYGYTF.

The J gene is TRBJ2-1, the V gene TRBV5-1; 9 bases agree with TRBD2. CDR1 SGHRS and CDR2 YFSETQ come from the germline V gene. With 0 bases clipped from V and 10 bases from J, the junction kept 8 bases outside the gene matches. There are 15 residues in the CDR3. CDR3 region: CASSLGAGGPREQFF. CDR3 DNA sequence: TGCGCCAGCAGCTTGGGGGCGGGGGGGCCGCGGGAGCAGTTCTTC.

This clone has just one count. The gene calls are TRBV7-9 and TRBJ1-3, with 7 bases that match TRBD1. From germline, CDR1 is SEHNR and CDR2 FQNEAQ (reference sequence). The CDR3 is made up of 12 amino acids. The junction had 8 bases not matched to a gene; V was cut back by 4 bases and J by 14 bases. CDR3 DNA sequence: TGTGCCAGCAGCTCTTCACGGACAGGCTTATATTTT. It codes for CASSSSRTGLYF.

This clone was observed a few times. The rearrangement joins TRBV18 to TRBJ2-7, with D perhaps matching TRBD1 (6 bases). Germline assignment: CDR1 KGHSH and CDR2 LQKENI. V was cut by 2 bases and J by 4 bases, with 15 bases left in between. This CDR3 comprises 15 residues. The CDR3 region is CASSPSRGRQYEQYF. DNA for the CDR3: TGTGCCAGCTCACCATCCAGGGGTAGGCAATACGAGCAGTACTTC.

This CDR3 is CASSLRLALAYEQYF. The CDR3 region has the DNA TGTGCCAGTAGTCTGCGACTAGCGCTCGCCTACGAGCAGTACTTC. The chain has TRBV19 and TRBJ2-7; 8 nucleotides match TRBD2. There are 15 residues in the CDR3. The germline V gene has CDR1 LNHDA and CDR2 SQIVND (reference sequence). After removal of 5 bases from V and 2 bases from J, the junction contained 8 bases not matched to a gene. Based on the CDR3 plus reference TRBV19 and TRBJ2-7, the full variable domain is DGGITQSPKYLFRKEGQNVTLSCEQNLNHDAMYWYRQDPGQGLRLIYYSQIVNDFQKGDIAEGYSVSREKKESFPLTVTSAQKNPTAFYLCASSLRLALAYEQYFGPGTRLTVT.

CDR3 coding DNA: TGTGCCAGCAGCTTGGGGGAAGCGGGGGGGCGGTCCTACGAGCAGTACTTC. Protein sequence: CASSLGEAGGRSYEQYF. The chain uses TRBV5-5 and TRBJ2-7; TRBD2 matches 10 bases. Unmatched junction bases numbered 7, after V lost 0 bases and J lost 1 base. The length of the CDR3 is 17 residues. Germline V lookup: CDR1 SGHKS, CDR2 YYEKEE (reference sequence).

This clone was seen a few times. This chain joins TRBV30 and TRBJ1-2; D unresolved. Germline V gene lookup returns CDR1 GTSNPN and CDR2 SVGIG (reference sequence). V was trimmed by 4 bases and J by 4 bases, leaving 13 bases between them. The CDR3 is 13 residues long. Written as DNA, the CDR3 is TGTGCCTGGAATAAAGTCACGAGCTATGGCTACACCTTC. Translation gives CAWNKVTSYGYTF.

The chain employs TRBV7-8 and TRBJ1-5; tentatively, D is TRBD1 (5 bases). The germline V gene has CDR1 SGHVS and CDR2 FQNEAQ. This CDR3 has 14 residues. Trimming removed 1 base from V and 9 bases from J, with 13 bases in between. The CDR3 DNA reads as TGTGCCAGCAGCTTAGGGCCCCATGGGGCGCCCCAGCATTTT. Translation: CASSLGPHGAPQHF.

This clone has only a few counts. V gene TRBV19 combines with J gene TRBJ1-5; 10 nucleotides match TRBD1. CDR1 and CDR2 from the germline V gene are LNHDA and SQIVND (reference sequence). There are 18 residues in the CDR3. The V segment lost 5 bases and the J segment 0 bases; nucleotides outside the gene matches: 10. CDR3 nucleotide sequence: TGTGCCAGTAGTTCCCGGACAGGGGGGACCTATAGCAATCAGCCCCAGCATTTT. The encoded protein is CASSSRTGGTYSNQPQHF.

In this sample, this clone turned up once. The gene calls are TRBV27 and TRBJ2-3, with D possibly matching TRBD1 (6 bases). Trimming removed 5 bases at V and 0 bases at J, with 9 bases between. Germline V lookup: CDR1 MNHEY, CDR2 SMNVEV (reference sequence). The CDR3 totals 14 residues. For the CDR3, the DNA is TGTGCCAGCAGTATCAGGGGAAGCACAGATACGCAGTATTTT. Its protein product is CASSIRGSTDTQYF.

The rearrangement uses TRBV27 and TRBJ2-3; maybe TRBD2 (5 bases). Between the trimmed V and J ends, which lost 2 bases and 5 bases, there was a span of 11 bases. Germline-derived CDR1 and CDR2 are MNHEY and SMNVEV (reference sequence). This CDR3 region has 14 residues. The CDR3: CASSLVLGGDTQYF. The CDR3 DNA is TGTGCCAGCAGTTTAGTCCTAGGAGGAGATACGCAGTATTTT.

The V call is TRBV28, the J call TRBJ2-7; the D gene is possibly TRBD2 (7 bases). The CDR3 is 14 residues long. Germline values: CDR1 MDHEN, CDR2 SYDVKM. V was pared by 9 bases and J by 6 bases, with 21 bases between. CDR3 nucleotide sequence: TGTGCCAGTATACAGGGAGGGCCGTGGGTCGAGCAGTACTTC. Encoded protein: CASIQGGPWVEQYF.

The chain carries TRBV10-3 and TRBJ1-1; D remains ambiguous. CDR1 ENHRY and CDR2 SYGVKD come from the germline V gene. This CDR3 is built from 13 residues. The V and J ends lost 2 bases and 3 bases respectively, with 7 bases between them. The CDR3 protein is CAISEGQDTEAFF. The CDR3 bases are TGTGCCATCAGTGAGGGGCAGGACACTGAAGCTTTCTTT.

Written as DNA, the CDR3 is TGCGCCAGCAGCCTCCCAGTTGGTGAGCAGTTCTTC. This gives the protein CASSLPVGEQFF. The chain has TRBV4-1 and TRBJ2-1; D unresolved. There are 12 residues in the CDR3. Germline loops: CDR1 MGHRA, CDR2 YSYEKL. V was clipped by 4 bases and J by 9 bases, with 10 bases between them.

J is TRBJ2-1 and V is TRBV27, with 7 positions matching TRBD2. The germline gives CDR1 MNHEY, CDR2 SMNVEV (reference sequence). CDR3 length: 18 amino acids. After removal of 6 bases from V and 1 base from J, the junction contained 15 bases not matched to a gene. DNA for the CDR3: TGTGCCAGCAGCCCTTATGCCCGCGGGAGTCCATCCTACAATGAGCAGTTCTTC. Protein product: CASSPYARGSPSYNEQFF.

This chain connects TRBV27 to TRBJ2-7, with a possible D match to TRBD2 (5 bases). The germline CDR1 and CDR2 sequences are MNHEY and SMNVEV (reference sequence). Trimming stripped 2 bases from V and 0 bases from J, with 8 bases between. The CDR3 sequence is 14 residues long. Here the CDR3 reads CASSLEGLSYEQYF. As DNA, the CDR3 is TGTGCCAGCAGTTTAGAGGGCCTCTCCTACGAGCAGTACTTC.

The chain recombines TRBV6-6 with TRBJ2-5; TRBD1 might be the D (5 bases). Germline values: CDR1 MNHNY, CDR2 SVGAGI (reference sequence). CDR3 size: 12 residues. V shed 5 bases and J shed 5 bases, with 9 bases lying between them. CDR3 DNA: TGTGCCAGCAGTAGGGGATGGGAGACCCAGTACTTC. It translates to CASSRGWETQYF.

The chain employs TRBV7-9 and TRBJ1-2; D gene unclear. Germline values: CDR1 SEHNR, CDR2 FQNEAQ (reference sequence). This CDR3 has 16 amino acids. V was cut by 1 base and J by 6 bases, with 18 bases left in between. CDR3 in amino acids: CASSLDYFGLLDGYTF. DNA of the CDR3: TGTGCCAGCAGCTTAGATTACTTTGGGCTTTTGGATGGCTACACCTTC.

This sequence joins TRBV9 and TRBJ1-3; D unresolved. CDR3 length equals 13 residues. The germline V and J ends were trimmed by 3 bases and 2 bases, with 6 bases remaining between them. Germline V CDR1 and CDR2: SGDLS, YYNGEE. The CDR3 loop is CASSALPGNTIYF. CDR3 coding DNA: TGTGCCAGCAGCGCCCTCCCTGGAAACACCATATATTTT.

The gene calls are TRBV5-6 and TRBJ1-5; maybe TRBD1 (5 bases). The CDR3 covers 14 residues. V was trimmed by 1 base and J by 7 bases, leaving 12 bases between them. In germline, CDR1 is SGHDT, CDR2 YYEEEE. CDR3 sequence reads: CASSLWAGPQPQHF. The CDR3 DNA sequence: TGTGCCAGCAGCTTGTGGGCAGGGCCCCAGCCCCAGCATTTT.